A single sample is the source of the 6 T cell receptor beta chains below, sequenced in a study of blood T cell repertoires in COVID-19. Repertoires were generated with immunoSEQ multiplex PCR, while TCRdb's copy carries only in-frame clones and drops some. The data contain approximately 320,000 clones, over 80% of them singletons. Sequencing was done on a sample of PBMCs or T cells enriched from blood (not recorded which). The receptors were gathered from a woman aged 18-29 years who had recovered from COVID-19.

The J gene is TRBJ1-5, the V gene TRBV27, with TRBD1 matching 8 bases. The CDR3 consists of 13 residues. Per germline, CDR1 MNHEY and CDR2 SMNVEV (reference sequence). V lost 6 bases and J lost 7; bases outside the gene matches: 5. The CDR3 protein is CASRGQGPQPQHF. The DNA for the CDR3 is TGTGCCAGCAGAGGACAGGGCCCACAGCCCCAGCATTTT.

This clone was observed at least ten times. The chain recombines TRBV7-2 with TRBJ2-7, with TRBD2 as a possible D gene (5 bases). CDR1 and CDR2 (germline): SGHTA, FQGNSA. The V and J ends lost 5 bases and 5 bases respectively, with 13 bases between them. The CDR3 is 13 residues long. CDR3 nucleotide sequence: TGTGCCAGCAGCCAGGTCGGGGTTAACGAGCAGTACTTC. This gives the protein CASSQVGVNEQYF.

V is TRBV28 and J is TRBJ2-1; D possibly corresponds to TRBD2 (6 bases). V lost 5 bases and J lost 16, with 12 bases in between. CDR1 and CDR2 (germline): MDHEN, SYDVKM. CDR3 length equals 10 residues. As DNA, the CDR3 is TGTGCCAGCAGTGGGCCCGGGAGCTTCTTC. Its protein is CASSGPGSFF.

This clone was seen more than once but under ten times. This rearrangement joins TRBV19 to TRBJ2-7; D ambiguous. This CDR3 spans 13 amino acids. V was clipped by 3 bases and J by 5 bases, with 11 bases between them. CDR1 is LNHDA, CDR2 SQIVND, per germline (reference sequence). The CDR3 here is CASSMRSSHEQYF. The CDR3, as DNA: TGTGCCAGTAGTATGAGGTCTAGTCACGAGCAGTACTTC.

This sequence joins TRBV19 and TRBJ1-2, with 9 bases matching TRBD1. J was trimmed by 2 bases and V by 3 bases; bases with no gene match: 4. Germline CDR1 and CDR2: LNHDA and SQIVND (reference sequence). The CDR3 length is 15 residues. The CDR3 region is CASSITGTGNYGYTF. DNA of the CDR3: TGTGCCAGTAGTATTACCGGGACAGGGAACTATGGCTACACCTTC.

This clone was picked up one time. This chain uses TRBV11-2 with TRBJ2-5; a possible D gene is TRBD1 (6 bases). The CDR3 is made up of 15 amino acids. Germline CDR1 SGHAT, CDR2 FQNNGV. V was trimmed by 6 bases and J by 1 base, leaving 15 bases between them. The CDR3 region has the DNA TGTGCCAGCAGTCACCAGACAGGACCCCAAGAGACCCAGTACTTC. Its protein is CASSHQTGPQETQYF.